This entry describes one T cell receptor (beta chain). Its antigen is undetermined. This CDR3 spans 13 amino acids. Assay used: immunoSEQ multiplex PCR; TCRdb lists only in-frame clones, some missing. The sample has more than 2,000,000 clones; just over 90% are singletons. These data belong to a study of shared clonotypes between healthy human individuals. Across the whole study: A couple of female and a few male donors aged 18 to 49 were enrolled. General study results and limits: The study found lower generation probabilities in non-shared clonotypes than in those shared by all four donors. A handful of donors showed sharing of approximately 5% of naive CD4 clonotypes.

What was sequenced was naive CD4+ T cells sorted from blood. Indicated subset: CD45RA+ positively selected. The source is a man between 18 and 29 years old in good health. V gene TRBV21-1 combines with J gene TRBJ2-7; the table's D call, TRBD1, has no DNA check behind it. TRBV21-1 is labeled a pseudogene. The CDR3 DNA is TGTGCCAGCAGCAGAGGGGGATCCTACGAGCAGTACTTC. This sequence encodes CASSRGGSYEQYF.